This T cell receptor (beta chain) was captured in a study of glioma-infiltrating T cells. Broader study findings: Tissue-blood divergence was below expectation in non-neoplastic patients, above in gliomas. Very few CDR3 sequences were shared between tissue and blood.

Germline CDR1 and CDR2: SGHTA and FQGNSA. The CDR3 covers 15 residues. Trimming removed 0 bases from V and 7 bases from J; junction bases left unmatched: 2. Using RNA template, CDR3s of TCR alpha and beta were amplified with iRepertoire arm-PCR. Tissue mRNA or PBMC total RNA, 100-400 ng, went into one-step reverse transcription and amplification. TCRdb reanalysed the multiplex PCR reads using MiXCR and keeps one entry per CDR3 protein. The sample lists under 150,000 distinct CDR3 sequences, around 42% occurring once. Concerning this clonotype: Its antigen remains unknown.

Sequenced: glioma tissue, nonneoplastic brain tissue, or PBMCs (not recorded which). The TCR comes from a human donor with low-grade glioma or glioblastoma, undergoing nonglioma brain surgery, or in good health (not recorded which). The V and J genes are TRBV7-2 and TRBJ2-1, with 11 bases that match TRBD2. The CDR3 DNA sequence: TGTGCCAGCAGCTTAGCTAGCGGGGGGGTTAATGAGCAGTTCTTC. It encodes CASSLASGGVNEQFF.